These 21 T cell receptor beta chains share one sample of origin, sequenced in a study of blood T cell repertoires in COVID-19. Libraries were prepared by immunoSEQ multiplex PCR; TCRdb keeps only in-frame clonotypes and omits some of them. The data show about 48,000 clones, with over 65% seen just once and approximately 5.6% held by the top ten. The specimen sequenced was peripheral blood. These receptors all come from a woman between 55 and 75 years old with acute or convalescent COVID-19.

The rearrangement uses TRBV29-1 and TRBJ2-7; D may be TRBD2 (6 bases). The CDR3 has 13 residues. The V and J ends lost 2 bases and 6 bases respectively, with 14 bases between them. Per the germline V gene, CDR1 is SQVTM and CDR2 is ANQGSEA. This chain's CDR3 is CSVETTGVGEQYF. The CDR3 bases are TGCAGCGTTGAAACGACGGGGGTCGGCGAGCAGTACTTC.

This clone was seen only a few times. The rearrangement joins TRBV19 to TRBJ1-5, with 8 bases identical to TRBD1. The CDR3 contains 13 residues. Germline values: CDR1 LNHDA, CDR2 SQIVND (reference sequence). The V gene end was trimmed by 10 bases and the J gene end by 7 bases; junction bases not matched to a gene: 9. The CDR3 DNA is TGTGCCACGGACAGGGCCCCTGAGCAGCCCCAGCATTTT. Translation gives CATDRAPEQPQHF.

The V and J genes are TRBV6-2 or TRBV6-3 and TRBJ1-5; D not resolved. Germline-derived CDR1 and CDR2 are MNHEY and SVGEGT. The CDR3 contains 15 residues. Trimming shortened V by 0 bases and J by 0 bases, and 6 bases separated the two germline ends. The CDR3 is CASSYSRHSNQPQHF. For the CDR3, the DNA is TGTGCCAGCAGTTACTCGAGACATAGCAATCAGCCCCAGCATTTT.

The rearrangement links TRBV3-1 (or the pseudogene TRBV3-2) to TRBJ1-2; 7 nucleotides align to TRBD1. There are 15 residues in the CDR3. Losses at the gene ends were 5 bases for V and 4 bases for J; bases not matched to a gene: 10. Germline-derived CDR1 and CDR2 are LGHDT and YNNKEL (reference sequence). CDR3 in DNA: TGTGCCAGCAGCACCCGACAGGGTCCGGGCTATGGCTACACCTTC. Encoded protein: CASSTRQGPGYGYTF.

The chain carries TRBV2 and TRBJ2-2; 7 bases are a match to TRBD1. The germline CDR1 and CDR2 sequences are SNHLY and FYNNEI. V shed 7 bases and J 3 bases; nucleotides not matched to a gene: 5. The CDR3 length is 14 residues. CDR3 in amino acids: CASNSGTDTGELFF. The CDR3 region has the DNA TGTGCCAGCAACTCCGGGACAGACACCGGGGAGCTGTTTTTT.

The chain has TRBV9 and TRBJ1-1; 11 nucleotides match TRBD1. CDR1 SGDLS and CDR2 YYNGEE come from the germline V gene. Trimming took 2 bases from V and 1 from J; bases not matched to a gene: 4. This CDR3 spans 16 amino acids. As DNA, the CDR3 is TGTGCCAGCAGCGTGTCCGGACAGGGGGCGAACACTGAAGCTTTCTTT. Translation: CASSVSGQGANTEAFF. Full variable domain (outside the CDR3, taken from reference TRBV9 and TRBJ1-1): DSGVTQTPKHLITATGQRVTLRCSPRSGDLSVYWYQQSLDQGLQFLIQYYNGEERAKGNILERFSAQQFPDLHSELNLSSLELGDSALYFCASSVSGQGANTEAFFGQGTRLTVV.

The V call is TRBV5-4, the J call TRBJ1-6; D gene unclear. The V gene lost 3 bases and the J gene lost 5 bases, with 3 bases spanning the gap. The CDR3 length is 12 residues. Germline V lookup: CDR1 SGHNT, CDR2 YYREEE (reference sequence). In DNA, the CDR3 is TGTGCCAGCAGCTATAATAATTCACCCCTCCACTTT. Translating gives CASSYNNSPLHF.

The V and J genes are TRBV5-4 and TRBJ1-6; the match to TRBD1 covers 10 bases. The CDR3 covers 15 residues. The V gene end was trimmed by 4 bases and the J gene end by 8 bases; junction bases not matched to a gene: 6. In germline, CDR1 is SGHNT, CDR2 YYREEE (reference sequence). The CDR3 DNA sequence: TGTGCCAGCAGCACGACAGGGGGCTTTGATTCACCCCTCCACTTT. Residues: CASSTTGGFDSPLHF.

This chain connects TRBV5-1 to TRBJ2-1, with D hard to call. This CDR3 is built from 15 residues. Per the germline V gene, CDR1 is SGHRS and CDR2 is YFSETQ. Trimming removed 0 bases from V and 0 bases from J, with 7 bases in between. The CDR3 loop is CASSLESSSYNEQFF. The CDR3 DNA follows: TGCGCCAGCAGCTTGGAGTCTAGCTCCTACAATGAGCAGTTCTTC.

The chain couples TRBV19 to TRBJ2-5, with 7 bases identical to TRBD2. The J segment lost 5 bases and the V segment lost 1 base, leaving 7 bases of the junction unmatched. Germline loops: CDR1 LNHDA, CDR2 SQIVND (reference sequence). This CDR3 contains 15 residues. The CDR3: CASSIGGGTTETQYF. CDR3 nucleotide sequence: TGTGCCAGTAGTATAGGGGGAGGGACTACGGAGACCCAGTACTTC.

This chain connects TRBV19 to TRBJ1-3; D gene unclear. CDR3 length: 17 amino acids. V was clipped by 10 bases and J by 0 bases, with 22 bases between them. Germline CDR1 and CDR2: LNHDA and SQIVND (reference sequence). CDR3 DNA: TGTGCCACCACCTCAGGTAACGGCTTCGGCTCTGGAAACACCATATATTTT. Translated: CATTSGNGFGSGNTIYF. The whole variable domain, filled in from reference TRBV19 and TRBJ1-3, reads DGGITQSPKYLFRKEGQNVTLSCEQNLNHDAMYWYRQDPGQGLRLIYYSQIVNDFQKGDIAEGYSVSREKKESFPLTVTSAQKNPTAFYLCATTSGNGFGSGNTIYFGEGSWLTVV.

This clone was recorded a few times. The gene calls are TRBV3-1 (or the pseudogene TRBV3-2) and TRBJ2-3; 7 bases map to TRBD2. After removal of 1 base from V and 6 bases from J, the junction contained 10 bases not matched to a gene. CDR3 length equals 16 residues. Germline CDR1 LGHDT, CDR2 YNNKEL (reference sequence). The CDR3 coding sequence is TGTGCCAGCAGCCAAGGAGGGCCGGCGCGGGGGGATACGCAGTATTTT. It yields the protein CASSQGGPARGDTQYF.

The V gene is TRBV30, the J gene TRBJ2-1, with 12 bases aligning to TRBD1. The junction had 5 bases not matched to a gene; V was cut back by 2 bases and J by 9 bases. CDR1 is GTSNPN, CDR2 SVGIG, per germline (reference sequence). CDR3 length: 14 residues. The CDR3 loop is CAWSPGTGGFEQFF. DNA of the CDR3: TGTGCCTGGAGTCCCGGGACAGGGGGCTTTGAGCAGTTCTTC.

CDR3 residues: CASGLSLASEAFF. CDR3 coding DNA: TGTGCTAGTGGTTTGAGTTTAGCGTCAGAAGCTTTCTTT. The chain uses TRBV12-5 and TRBJ1-1; no definite D call. The CDR3 has 13 amino acids. Trimming pared 2 bases from V and 8 bases from J, leaving 12 bases between. Germline CDR1 reads LGHNT; CDR2 reads FRNRAP.

The CDR3 DNA reads as TGTGCCAGCAGCTCCCAGGGCTTTGGCGGCACTGAAGCTTTCTTT. It translates to CASSSQGFGGTEAFF. The chain recombines TRBV9 with TRBJ1-1, with D possibly being TRBD1 (5 bases). The V end was cut by 4 bases, the J end by 4 bases, with 17 bases between. This CDR3 contains 15 residues. Germline CDR1 and CDR2: SGDLS and YYNGEE.

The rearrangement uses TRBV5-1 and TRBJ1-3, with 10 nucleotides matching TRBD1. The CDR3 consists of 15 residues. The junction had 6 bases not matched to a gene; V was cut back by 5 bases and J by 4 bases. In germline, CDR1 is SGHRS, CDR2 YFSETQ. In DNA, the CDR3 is TGCGCCAGCAGAACGGACAGGGGGTCAGGAAACACCATATATTTT. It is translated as CASRTDRGSGNTIYF.

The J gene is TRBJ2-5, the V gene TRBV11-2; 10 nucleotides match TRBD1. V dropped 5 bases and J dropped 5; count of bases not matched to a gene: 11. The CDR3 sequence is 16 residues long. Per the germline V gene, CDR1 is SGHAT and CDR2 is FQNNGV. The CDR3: CASSPRQGASGETQYF. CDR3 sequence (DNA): TGTGCCAGCAGCCCCCGACAGGGGGCAAGTGGGGAGACCCAGTACTTC.

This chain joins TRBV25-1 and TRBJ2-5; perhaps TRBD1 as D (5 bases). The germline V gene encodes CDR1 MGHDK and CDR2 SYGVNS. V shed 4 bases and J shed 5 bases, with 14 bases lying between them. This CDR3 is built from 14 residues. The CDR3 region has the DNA TGTGCCAGCAGTGCCTCGACAGCCTTGGAGACCCAGTACTTC. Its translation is CASSASTALETQYF.

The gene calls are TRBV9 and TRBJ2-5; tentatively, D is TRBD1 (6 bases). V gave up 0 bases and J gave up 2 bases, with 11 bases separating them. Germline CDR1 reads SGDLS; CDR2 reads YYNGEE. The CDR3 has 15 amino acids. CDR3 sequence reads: CASSVATGKQETQYF. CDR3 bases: TGTGCCAGCAGCGTAGCTACAGGGAAACAAGAGACCCAGTACTTC.

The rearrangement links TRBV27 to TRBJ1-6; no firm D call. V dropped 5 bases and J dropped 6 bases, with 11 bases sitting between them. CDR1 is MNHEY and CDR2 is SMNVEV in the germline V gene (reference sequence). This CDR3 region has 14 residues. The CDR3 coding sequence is TGTGCCAGCAGTATCGCGGGTTTTAATTCACCCCTCCACTTT. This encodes CASSIAGFNSPLHF.

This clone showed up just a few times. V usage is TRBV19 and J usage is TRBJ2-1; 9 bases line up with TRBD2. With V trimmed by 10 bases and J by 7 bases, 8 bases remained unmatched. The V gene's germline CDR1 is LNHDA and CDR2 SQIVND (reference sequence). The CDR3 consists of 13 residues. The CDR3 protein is CATLAGVGNEQFF. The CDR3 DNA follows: TGTGCCACTTTAGCGGGAGTGGGAAATGAGCAGTTCTTC.